A single sample is the source of the 20 T cell receptor beta chains below, sequenced in a study of cytomegalovirus exposure and HLA in healthy donors. Primers included in the PCR were 60 Vbeta and 13 Jbeta primers. The assay was immunoSEQ multiplex PCR, and TCRdb's table has in-frame clones only and misses some. The sample holds 110,000 or so clones, more than 65% seen once. Material: PBMCs. The receptors originated from a middle-aged man in good health and CMV-seropositive.

V is TRBV11-3 and J is TRBJ2-1; possible D gene TRBD2, 5 bases. Trimming pared 6 bases from V and 9 bases from J, leaving 9 bases between. This CDR3 has 11 amino acids. The germline V gene has CDR1 SGHNT and CDR2 YENEEA. CDR3 region: CASSLSGEQFF. As DNA, the CDR3 is TGTGCCAGCAGTCTCAGCGGTGAGCAGTTCTTC.

The rearrangement links TRBV19 to TRBJ1-1; the D gene is possibly TRBD1 (6 bases). The germline V and J ends were trimmed by 5 bases and 5 bases, with 15 bases remaining between them. This CDR3 contains 14 residues. Per germline, CDR1 LNHDA and CDR2 SQIVND (reference sequence). The CDR3 is CASSPGGGRTEAFF. As DNA, the CDR3 is TGTGCCAGTAGTCCCGGCGGGGGGCGAACTGAAGCTTTCTTT.

V and J are TRBV19 and TRBJ2-5; TRBD1 aligns across 8 bases. This CDR3 spans 15 amino acids. The germline CDR1 and CDR2 sequences are LNHDA and SQIVND (reference sequence). V shed 7 bases, J shed 5 bases, and the junction held 12 bases outside the gene matches. This CDR3 is CASKIGQGAWETQYF. DNA of the CDR3: TGTGCCAGTAAAATCGGACAGGGAGCTTGGGAGACCCAGTACTTC.

The V gene is TRBV19, the J gene TRBJ2-3; D call uncertain. Between the trimmed V and J ends, which lost 1 base and 1 base, there was a span of 3 bases. Germline CDR1 and CDR2: LNHDA and SQIVND (reference sequence). The CDR3 has 13 residues. The CDR3 sequence: CASSIGRTDTQYF. The CDR3 region has the DNA TGTGCCAGTAGTATAGGGCGCACAGATACGCAGTATTTT.

The CDR3 DNA reads TGTGCCAGCAGCTTGGACAACAGGGGTGAATACGAGCAGTACTTC. Translation: CASSLDNRGEYEQYF. The V and J genes are TRBV5-6 and TRBJ2-7, with TRBD1 matching 7 bases. The CDR3 runs to 15 residues. Germline V CDR1 and CDR2: SGHDT, YYEEEE. V dropped 0 bases and J dropped 4; count of bases not matched to a gene: 7.

Points on this clone: A junction boundary mismatches the germline segment, possibly from a read error. The rearrangement uses TRBV7-9 and TRBJ1-1; possibly TRBD1 for D (5 bases). This CDR3 spans 14 amino acids. CDR1 and CDR2 (germline): SEHNR, FQNEAQ (reference sequence). The CDR3 loop is CASTLVYGGGEAFF. CDR3 DNA sequence: TGTGCCAGCACCTTAGTTTATGGGGGGGGAGAAGCTTTCTTT.

J is TRBJ2-7 and V is TRBV7-2, with D tentatively TRBD1 (5 bases). Trimming shortened V by 2 bases and J by 4 bases, and 12 bases separated the two germline ends. CDR3 length: 14 amino acids. Germline CDR1 SGHTA, CDR2 FQGNSA. The CDR3 DNA reads as TGTGCCAGCAGCTTATCGTACCCAGGGTACGAGCAGTACTTC. This sequence encodes CASSLSYPGYEQYF.

The chain is built from TRBV7-2 and TRBJ1-6, with 8 bases matching TRBD1. J was trimmed by 6 bases and V by 1 base; bases with no gene match: 2. The CDR3 sequence is 15 residues long. CDR1 is SGHTA and CDR2 is FQGNSA in the germline V gene. CDR3 sequence: CASSLVRGLNSPLHF. The CDR3 DNA reads as TGTGCCAGCAGCTTAGTCAGGGGGCTTAATTCACCCCTCCACTTT.

About this clone: Germline is not matched at one junction end, which may reflect a read error. J is TRBJ2-2 and V is TRBV7-7, with D maybe TRBD1 (6 bases). The CDR3 loop spans 17 amino acids. The germline CDR1 and CDR2 sequences are SSHAT and FNYEAQ (reference sequence). The CDR3 coding sequence is TGTGCTAGCAGCTTAGCGCATGTCAGGGGATACACCGGGGAGCTGTTTTTT. Protein: CASSLAHVRGYTGELFF.

This CDR3 is CASSLRGTYGYTF. The CDR3 DNA reads as TGCGCCAGCAGCCTCCGGGGGACGTATGGCTACACCTTC. The J gene is TRBJ1-2, the V gene TRBV4-1; possible D gene TRBD1, 5 bases. Germline V gene lookup returns CDR1 MGHRA and CDR2 YSYEKL. With 4 bases removed from V and 5 bases from J, the gap between germline ends came to 11 bases. This CDR3 contains 13 residues.

This rearrangement joins TRBV7-2 to TRBJ2-5, with 13 bases matching TRBD2. Per the germline V gene, CDR1 is SGHTA and CDR2 is FQGNSA. CDR3 length equals 16 residues. V was pared by 3 bases and J by 5 bases, with 6 bases of the junction left unmatched. In DNA, the CDR3 is TGTGCCAGCAGCTTCCGGACTAGCGGGGGAAGGGAGACCCAGTACTTC. This sequence encodes CASSFRTSGGRETQYF.

CDR3 sequence (DNA): TGTGCCAGCAGTGCAGACATTTTCTCCTACGAGCAGTACTTC. Translated: CASSADIFSYEQYF. The chain combines TRBV2 with TRBJ2-7; D not resolved. Trimming took 4 bases from V and 0 from J, leaving 10 bases between them. Germline V CDR1 and CDR2: SNHLY, FYNNEI. There are 14 residues in the CDR3.

V and J are TRBV9 and TRBJ2-5; D may be TRBD2 (6 bases). The end of the DNA is better explained by TRBJ2-7, so the J call may be wrong. This CDR3 contains 15 residues. Germline V lookup: CDR1 SGDLS, CDR2 YYNGEE. For the CDR3, the DNA is TGTGCCAGCAGCGTAGAGGGAACTAGCTCGGACGAGCAGTACTTC. Its translation: CASSVEGTSSDEQYF.

This chain connects TRBV7-8 to TRBJ2-2, with 7 bases fitting TRBD2. The CDR3 totals 14 residues. V was clipped by 6 bases and J by 7 bases; unmatched bases: 8. Germline V gene sequence: CDR1 SGHVS, CDR2 FQNEAQ. The DNA for the CDR3 is TGTGCCAGCAGGGCCTTTTCGGGGGGCGGGGAGCTGTTTTTT. Translating gives CASRAFSGGGELFF.

The chain combines TRBV9 with TRBJ2-3; TRBD2 might be the D (5 bases). V lost 0 bases and J 1 base, leaving 12 bases between the germline ends. In germline, CDR1 is SGDLS, CDR2 YYNGEE. The CDR3 has 16 residues. The chain's CDR3 is CASSVVGPGGTDTQYF. The CDR3 coding sequence is TGTGCCAGCAGCGTAGTCGGACCCGGGGGCACAGATACGCAGTATTTT.

This chain connects TRBV5-6 to TRBJ2-7; a weak D match, TRBD2 (6 bases). The CDR3 is 15 amino acids. Germline lookup yields CDR1 SGHDT and CDR2 YYEEEE. Deletions cut 1 base from V and 1 base from J, with 12 bases between. CDR3 sequence reads: CASSLRLAISYEQYF. CDR3 coding DNA: TGTGCCAGCAGCTTGCGCCTAGCGATTTCCTACGAGCAGTACTTC.

The V and J genes are TRBV7-3 and TRBJ1-2; 7 nucleotides agree with TRBD1. J lost 8 bases, V lost 3 bases, and 6 bases had no gene match. This CDR3 comprises 13 residues. Germline V gene data show CDR1 as SGHTA and CDR2 as FQGTGA. The DNA for the CDR3 is TGTGCCAGCAGCTTGGACAGGTCTATGGGCTACACCTTC. Translated, it gives CASSLDRSMGYTF.

As regards this clone: At the DNA level, this CDR3 is encoded by other sequences in the same sample as well. This chain joins TRBV7-2 and TRBJ2-7, with a weak D call TRBD1 (6 bases). The CDR3 runs 14 residues. Germline V gives CDR1 SGHTA, CDR2 FQGNSA. V was shortened by 5 bases and J by 4 bases, with 15 bases between the two germline ends. For the CDR3, the DNA is TGTGCCAGCAGCAGGGGGTCTAGGGAGTACGAGCAGTACTTC. Its translation is CASSRGSREYEQYF.

This chain uses TRBV7-3 with TRBJ2-1; 10 bases align to TRBD2. Germline V CDR1 and CDR2: SGHTA, FQGTGA. The CDR3 contains 15 residues. V was pared by 3 bases and J by 2 bases, with 1 base of the junction left unmatched. DNA for the CDR3: TGTGCCAGCAGCTTCACTAGCGGGGCCTACAATGAGCAGTTCTTC. Amino acids: CASSFTSGAYNEQFF.

In regard to this clone: At one of its ends the junction is not consistent with the germline gene, which may arise from a read error. J is TRBJ2-6 and V is TRBV11-3; TRBD1 matches at 10 bases. Germline CDR1 is SGHNT and CDR2 is YENEEA. CDR3 size: 16 residues. The CDR3 reads CASSPTGGSGANGLTF. The CDR3 DNA is TGTGCCAGCAGTCCGACAGGGGGCTCTGGGGCCAACGGCCTGACTTTC.